These T cell receptor beta chains were read from a single sample in a study of CD8+ T cells in alopecia areata. Sequencing used immunoSEQ multiplex PCR; TCRdb keeps in-frame clones, though not all of them. This sample carries about 76,000 clones, about 71% of them seen once, and the ten largest clones take 23%. The sequences come from CD8+ T cells sorted from blood, collected at week 24, from a patient treated with tofacitinib. The receptors stem from a human donor with alopecia areata. Each CDR3 is given with its conserved first and last residue. The D gene is left open where the match is weak. Expanded clones are given a class, and other clones once, few, many or no size at all.

TRBD2,TRBV27,once,TRBJ2-1,TGTGCCAGCAGTCCAACGCGACTAGCGGGGTATTACAATGAGCAGTTCTTC,CASSPTRLAGYYNEQFF
TRBD1,TRBV10-3,-,TRBJ2-7,TGTGCCATCAGTGAGCCGGATAGTGGGGACAGGGGGTACGAGCAGTACTTC,CAISEPDSGDRGYEQYF
TRBD1,TRBV28,-,TRBJ2-7,TGTGCCAGCAGTTTACCCGGGACAGGGGTTTCGTACGAGCAGTACTTC,CASSLPGTGVSYEQYF
-,TRBV28,-,TRBJ1-2,TGTGCCAGAGAACCCCGGAACAGGGTAGACTATGGCTACACCTTC,CAREPRNRVDYGYTF
TRBD2,TRBV13,-,TRBJ2-7,TGTGCCAGCAGCACAGTCGGGGGGGAGCAGTACTTC,CASSTVGGEQYF
TRBD1,TRBV27,-,TRBJ1-5,TGTGCCAGCAGGGGACAGGGGTTTCAGCCCCAGCATTTT,CASRGQGFQPQHF
-,TRBV4-3,once,TRBJ1-1,TGCGCCAGCAGCCAAGATCGGGGGAACACTGAAGCTTTCTTT,CASSQDRGNTEAFF
-,TRBV9,-,TRBJ1-1,TGTGCCAGCAGCCCATTGATGGGACAAGGACTTGAAGCTTTCTTT,CASSPLMGQGLEAFF
-,TRBV2,-,TRBJ2-7,TGTGCCAGCAGTGAGGGGGGATCAGTCTACGAGCAGTACTTC,CASSEGGSVYEQYF
-,TRBV7-6,-,TRBJ2-3,TGTGCCAGCAGCTTAGATGATACGCAGTATTTT,CASSLDDTQYF
TRBD2,TRBV27,-,TRBJ2-5,TGTGCCAGCAGTTCCCCGACTAGCGGGGCTCAAGAGACCCAGTACTTC,CASSSPTSGAQETQYF
-,TRBV30,-,TRBJ2-2,TGTGCCTGGAGTCCGAACACCGGGGAGCTGTTTTTT,CAWSPNTGELFF
-,TRBV7-3,few,TRBJ2-2,TGCGCCAGCAGCCAAGAAACTCATCCGGGCACCGGGGAGCTGTTTTTT,CASSQETHPGTGELFF
-,TRBV27,-,TRBJ2-6,TGTGCCAGCAGTTTGATCGGTCGCCCCTTCGTTATTGGGGCCAACGTCCTGACTTTC,CASSLIGRPFVIGANVLTF
-,TRBV27,-,TRBJ2-3,TGTGCCAGCAGTTTAGACCCACTCGCAGATACGCAGTATTTT,CASSLDPLADTQYF
-,TRBV2,-,TRBJ1-3,TGTGCCAGCAGCTTAGAAGGAACCGGAAACACCATATATTTT,CASSLEGTGNTIYF
-,TRBV19,-,TRBJ1-5,TGTGCCAGTAGTTGGGCAGCCGATCAGCCCCAGCATTTT,CASSWAADQPQHF
TRBD2,TRBV5-4,-,TRBJ2-5,TGTGCCAGCAGCTTAAAGCGGGAGCAAGAGACCCAGTACTTC,CASSLKREQETQYF
-,TRBV6-1,-,TRBJ2-7,TGTGCCAGCATAGGGTCGTCGCAGTACTTC,CASIGSSQYF
TRBD2,TRBV5-1,-,TRBJ2-5,TGCGCCAGCAGCTCGGTAGCGGGGTCCGGGGAGACCCAGTACTTC,CASSSVAGSGETQYF